This TCR beta chain was retrieved from a study of T cell changes during pregnancy in multiple sclerosis. CDR3 length equals 13 residues. CDR1 and CDR2 (germline): MNHNS, SASEGT. V dropped 0 bases and J dropped 11; count of bases not matched to a gene: 5. Assay: immunoSEQ multiplex PCR; the TCRdb copy retains only in-frame clones and omits some. The sample carries 60,000 to 75,000 clones, 90% to 95% recorded once. This TCR came from a female donor with multiple sclerosis, enrolled in a pregnancy study. V is TRBV6-1 and J is TRBJ1-1; 8 positions agree with TRBD1. The sequencing used CD8+ T cells from peripheral blood mononuclear cells, collected in the second trimester of pregnancy. CDR3 in DNA: TGTGCCAGCAGTGAAGCGCAGGGGGCCGAGGCTTTCTTT. Protein product: CASSEAQGAEAFF.